This TCR beta chain was documented in a study of cytomegalovirus exposure and HLA in healthy donors. Study conclusions and caveats: Listed as cytomegalovirus-associated were over 150 TCR beta chains. Later genetic work tied a missense DCLRE1C variant to beta-chain V and J trimming. Apart from CMV serostatus, no immune exposure information was available.

The PCR contained 60 Vbeta and 13 Jbeta primers. Clones were sequenced by immunoSEQ multiplex PCR, and TCRdb holds only the in-frame ones, with some missing. Among 130,000 to 150,000 clones listed, 80% were seen once. These donors, healthy bone marrow donors, were studied. This CDR3 has 19 residues. Comments on this clone: Antigen specificity is unknown.

The receptor comes from a male donor in good health and CMV-seronegative. The specimen sequenced was PBMCs. This chain joins TRBV21-1 and TRBJ2-3; the D segment call TRBD2 is taken from the table without a DNA check. TRBV21-1 is reported as a pseudogene. The CDR3 here is CASSDYGTSGGERADTQYF. The CDR3 nucleotides are TGTGCCAGCAGCGACTACGGGACTAGCGGGGGTGAAAGAGCAGATACGCAGTATTTT.